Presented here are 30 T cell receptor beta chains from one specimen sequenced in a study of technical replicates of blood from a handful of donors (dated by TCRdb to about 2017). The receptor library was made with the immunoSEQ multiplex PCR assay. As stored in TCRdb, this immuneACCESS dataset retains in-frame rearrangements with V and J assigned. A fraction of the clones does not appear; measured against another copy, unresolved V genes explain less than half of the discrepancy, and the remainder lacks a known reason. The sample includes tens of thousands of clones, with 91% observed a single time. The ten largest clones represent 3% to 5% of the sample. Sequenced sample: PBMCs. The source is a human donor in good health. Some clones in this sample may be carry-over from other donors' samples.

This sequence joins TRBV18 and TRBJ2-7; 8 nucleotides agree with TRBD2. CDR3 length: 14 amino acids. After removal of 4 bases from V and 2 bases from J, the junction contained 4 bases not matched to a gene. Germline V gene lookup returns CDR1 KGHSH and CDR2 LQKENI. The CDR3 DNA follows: TGTGCCAGCTCACGCTTCGGGGGGGCCTACGAGCAGTACTTC. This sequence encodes CASSRFGGAYEQYF.

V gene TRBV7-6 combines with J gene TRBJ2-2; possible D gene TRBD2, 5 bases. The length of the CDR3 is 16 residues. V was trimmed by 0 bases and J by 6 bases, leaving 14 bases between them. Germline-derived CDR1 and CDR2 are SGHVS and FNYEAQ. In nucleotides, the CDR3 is TGTGCCAGCAGCTTAGCCCCACTAGTTACCCCCGGGGAGCTGTTTTTT. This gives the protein CASSLAPLVTPGELFF.

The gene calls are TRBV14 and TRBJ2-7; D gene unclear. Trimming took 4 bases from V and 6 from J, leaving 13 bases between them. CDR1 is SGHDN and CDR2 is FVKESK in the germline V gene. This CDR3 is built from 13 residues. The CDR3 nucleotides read TGTGCCAGCAGCCCGATGAGTCGAACCGAGCAGTACTTC. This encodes CASSPMSRTEQYF.

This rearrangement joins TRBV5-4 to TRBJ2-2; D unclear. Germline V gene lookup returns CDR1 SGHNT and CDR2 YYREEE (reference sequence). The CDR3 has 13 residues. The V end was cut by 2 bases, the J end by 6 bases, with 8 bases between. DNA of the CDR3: TGTGCCAGCAGCTTCCCAGAGGCCGGGGAGCTGTTTTTT. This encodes CASSFPEAGELFF.

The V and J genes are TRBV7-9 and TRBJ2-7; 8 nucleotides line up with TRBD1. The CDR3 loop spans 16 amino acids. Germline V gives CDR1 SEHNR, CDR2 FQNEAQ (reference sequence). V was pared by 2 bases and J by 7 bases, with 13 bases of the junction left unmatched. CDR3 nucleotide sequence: TGTGCCAGCAGCTTATTGCCCCAGGGGGCGTTTTTGGAGCAGTACTTC. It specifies CASSLLPQGAFLEQYF.

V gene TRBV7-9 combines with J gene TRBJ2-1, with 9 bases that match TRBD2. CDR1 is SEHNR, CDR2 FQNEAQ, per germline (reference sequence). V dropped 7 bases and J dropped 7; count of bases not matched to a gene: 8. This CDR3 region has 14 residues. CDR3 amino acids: CASIAGGPSNEQFF. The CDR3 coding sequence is TGTGCCAGCATTGCGGGGGGGCCAAGTAATGAGCAGTTCTTC.

Here the CDR3 DNA reads TGTGCCAGCAGCCCAAGGGACAGTCCGAGCTCCTACGAGCAGTACTTC. It encodes CASSPRDSPSSYEQYF. The chain combines TRBV7-6 with TRBJ2-7, with 7 bases aligning to TRBD1. CDR1 SGHVS and CDR2 FNYEAQ come from the germline V gene. The CDR3 contains 16 residues. V shed 5 bases, J shed 0 bases, and the junction held 10 bases outside the gene matches.

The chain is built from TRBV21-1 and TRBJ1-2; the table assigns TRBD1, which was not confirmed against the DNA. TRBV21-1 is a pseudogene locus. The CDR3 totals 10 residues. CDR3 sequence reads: CASETRGYTF. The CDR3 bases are TGTGCCAGCGAGACAAGGGGCTACACCTTC.

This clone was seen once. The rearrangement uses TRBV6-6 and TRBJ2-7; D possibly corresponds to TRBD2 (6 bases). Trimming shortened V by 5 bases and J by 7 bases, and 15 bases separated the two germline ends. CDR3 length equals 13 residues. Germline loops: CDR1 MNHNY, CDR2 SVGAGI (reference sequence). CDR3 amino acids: CASSGHGGPEQYF. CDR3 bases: TGTGCCAGCAGTGGCCACGGGGGTCCGGAGCAGTACTTC.

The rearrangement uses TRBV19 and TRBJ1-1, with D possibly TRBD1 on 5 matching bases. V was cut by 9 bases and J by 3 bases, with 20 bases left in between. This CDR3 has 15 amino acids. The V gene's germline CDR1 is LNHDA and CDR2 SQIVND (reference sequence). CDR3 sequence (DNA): TGTGCCAGCAAGGGACGGGGGGATGTCTACACTGAAGCTTTCTTT. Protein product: CASKGRGDVYTEAFF.

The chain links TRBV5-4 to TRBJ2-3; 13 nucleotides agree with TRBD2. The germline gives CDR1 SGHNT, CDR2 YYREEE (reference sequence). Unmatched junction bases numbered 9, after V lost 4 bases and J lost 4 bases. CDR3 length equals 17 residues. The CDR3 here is CASSGIWTSGGSDTQYF. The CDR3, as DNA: TGTGCCAGCAGCGGGATCTGGACTAGCGGGGGTTCAGATACGCAGTATTTT.

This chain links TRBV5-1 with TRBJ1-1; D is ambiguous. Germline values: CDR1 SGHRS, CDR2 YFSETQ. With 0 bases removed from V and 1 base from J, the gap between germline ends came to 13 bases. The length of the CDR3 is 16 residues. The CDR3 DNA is TGCGCCAGCAGCTTGGGGCGGGGTCGGACGAACACTGAAGCTTTCTTT. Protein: CASSLGRGRTNTEAFF.

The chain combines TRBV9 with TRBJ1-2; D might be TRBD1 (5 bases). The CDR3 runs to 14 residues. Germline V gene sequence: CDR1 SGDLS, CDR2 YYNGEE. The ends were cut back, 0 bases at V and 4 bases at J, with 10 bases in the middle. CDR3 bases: TGTGCCAGCAGCGTAGTAGGGGATGCCTATGGCTACACCTTC. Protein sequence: CASSVVGDAYGYTF.

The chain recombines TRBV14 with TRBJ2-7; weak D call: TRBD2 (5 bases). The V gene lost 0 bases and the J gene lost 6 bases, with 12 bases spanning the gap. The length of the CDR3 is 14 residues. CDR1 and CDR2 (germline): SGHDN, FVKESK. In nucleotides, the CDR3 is TGTGCCAGCAGCCAAGAACTATACAGCGGCGAGCAGTACTTC. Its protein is CASSQELYSGEQYF.

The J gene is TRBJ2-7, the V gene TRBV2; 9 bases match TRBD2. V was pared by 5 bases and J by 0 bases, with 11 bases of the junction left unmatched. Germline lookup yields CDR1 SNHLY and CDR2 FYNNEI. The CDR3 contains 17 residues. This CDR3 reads CASSLDLAGLLSYEQYF. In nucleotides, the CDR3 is TGTGCCAGCAGTCTAGACCTAGCGGGACTTCTCTCCTACGAGCAGTACTTC.

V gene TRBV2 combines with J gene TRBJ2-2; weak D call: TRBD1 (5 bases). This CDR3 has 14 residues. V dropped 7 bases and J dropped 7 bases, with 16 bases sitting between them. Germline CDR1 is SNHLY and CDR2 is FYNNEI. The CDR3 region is CASTLRGLGGELFF. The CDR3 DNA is TGTGCCAGCACCTTAAGGGGCCTGGGCGGGGAGCTGTTTTTT.

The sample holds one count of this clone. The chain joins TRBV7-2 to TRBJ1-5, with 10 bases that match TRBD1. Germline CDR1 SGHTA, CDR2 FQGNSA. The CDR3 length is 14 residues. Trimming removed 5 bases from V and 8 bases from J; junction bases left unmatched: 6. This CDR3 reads CASSDRQGAEPQHF. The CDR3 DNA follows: TGTGCCAGCAGCGACCGACAGGGGGCAGAGCCCCAGCATTTT.

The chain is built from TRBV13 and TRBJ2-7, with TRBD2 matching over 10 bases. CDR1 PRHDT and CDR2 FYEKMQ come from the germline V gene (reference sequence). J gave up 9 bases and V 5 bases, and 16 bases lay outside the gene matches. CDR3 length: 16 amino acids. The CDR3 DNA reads TGTGCCAGCAGCCGCAGCCTTGCTAGCGGGAGTATCTGGCAGTACTTC. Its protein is CASSRSLASGSIWQYF.

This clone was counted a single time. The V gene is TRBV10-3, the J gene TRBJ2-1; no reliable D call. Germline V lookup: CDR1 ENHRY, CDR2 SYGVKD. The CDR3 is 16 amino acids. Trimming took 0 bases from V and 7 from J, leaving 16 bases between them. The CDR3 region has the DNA TGTGCCATCAGTGAGTCAACCTCAAACTTAAATAATGAGCAGTTCTTC. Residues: CAISESTSNLNNEQFF.

The CDR3 sequence is CASIPVDAGNTIYF. The CDR3 nucleotides read TGTGCCAGTATCCCGGTAGATGCTGGAAACACCATATATTTT. The chain is built from TRBV19 and TRBJ1-3, with unresolved D. The germline gives CDR1 LNHDA, CDR2 SQIVND (reference sequence). The CDR3 has 14 amino acids. V lost 7 bases, J lost 2 bases, and 12 bases lay in between.

CDR3 coding DNA: TGCGCCAGCAGCCAAGATCAAGGGGGCTCTGGAAACACCATATATTTT. It is translated as CASSQDQGGSGNTIYF. The V gene is TRBV4-3, the J gene TRBJ1-3, with D possibly TRBD1 on 6 matching bases. Trimming pared 0 bases from V and 0 bases from J, leaving 9 bases between. The CDR3 is made up of 16 amino acids. Germline loops: CDR1 LGHNA, CDR2 YSLEER.

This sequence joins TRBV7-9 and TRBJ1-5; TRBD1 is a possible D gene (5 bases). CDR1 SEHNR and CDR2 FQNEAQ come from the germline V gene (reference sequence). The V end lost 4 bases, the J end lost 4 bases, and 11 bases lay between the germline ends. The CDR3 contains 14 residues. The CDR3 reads CASSSSGSNQPQHF. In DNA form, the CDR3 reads TGTGCCAGCAGCTCATCAGGGTCGAATCAGCCCCAGCATTTT.

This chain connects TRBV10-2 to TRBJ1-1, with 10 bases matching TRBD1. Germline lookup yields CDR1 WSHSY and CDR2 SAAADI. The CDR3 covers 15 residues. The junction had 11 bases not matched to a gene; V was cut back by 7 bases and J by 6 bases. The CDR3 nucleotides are TGCGCCAGCAACCCGACAGGGGGCCGGGGCGCTGAAGCTTTCTTT. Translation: CASNPTGGRGAEAFF.

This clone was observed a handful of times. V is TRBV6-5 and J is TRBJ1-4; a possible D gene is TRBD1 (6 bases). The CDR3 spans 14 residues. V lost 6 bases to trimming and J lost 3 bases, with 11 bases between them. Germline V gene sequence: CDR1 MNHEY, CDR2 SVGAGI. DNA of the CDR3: TGTGCCAGCAGACAGACAGGTTCTAATGAAAAACTGTTTTTT. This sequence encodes CASRQTGSNEKLFF.

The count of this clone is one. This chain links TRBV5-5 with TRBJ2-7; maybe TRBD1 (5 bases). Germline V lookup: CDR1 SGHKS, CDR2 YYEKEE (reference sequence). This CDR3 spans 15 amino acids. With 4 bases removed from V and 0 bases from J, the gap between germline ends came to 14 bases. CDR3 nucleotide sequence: TGTGCCAGCAGCCTACAGGCGGCGAGCTCCTACGAGCAGTACTTC. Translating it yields CASSLQAASSYEQYF.

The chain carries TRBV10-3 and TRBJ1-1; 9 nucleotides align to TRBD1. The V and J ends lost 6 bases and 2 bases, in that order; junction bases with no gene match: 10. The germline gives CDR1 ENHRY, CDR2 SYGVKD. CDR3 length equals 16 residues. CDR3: CAIRPGSGQGNTEAFF. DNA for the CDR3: TGTGCCATCAGACCGGGATCGGGACAGGGCAACACTGAAGCTTTCTTT.

In DNA form, the CDR3 reads TGCAGCGTTGTTGTGGGGGGGCGCGAGCAGTACTTC. It codes for CSVVVGGREQYF. J is TRBJ2-7 and V is TRBV29-1; perhaps TRBD2 as D (7 bases). Trimming removed 4 bases from V and 6 bases from J, with 13 bases in between. The CDR3 consists of 12 residues. Germline values: CDR1 SQVTM, CDR2 ANQGSEA.

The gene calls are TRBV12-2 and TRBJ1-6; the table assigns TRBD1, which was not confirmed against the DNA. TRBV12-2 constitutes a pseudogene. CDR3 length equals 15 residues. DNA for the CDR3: TGTGCAAGTCGCGGACGACAGGCCTATAATTCACCCCTCCACTTT. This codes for CASRGRQAYNSPLHF.

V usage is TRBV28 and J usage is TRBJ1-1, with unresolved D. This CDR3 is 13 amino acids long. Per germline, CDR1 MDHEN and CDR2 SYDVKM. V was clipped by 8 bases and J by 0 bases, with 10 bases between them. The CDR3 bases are TGTGCCAGCCTGGACTCCATGAACACTGAAGCTTTCTTT. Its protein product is CASLDSMNTEAFF.

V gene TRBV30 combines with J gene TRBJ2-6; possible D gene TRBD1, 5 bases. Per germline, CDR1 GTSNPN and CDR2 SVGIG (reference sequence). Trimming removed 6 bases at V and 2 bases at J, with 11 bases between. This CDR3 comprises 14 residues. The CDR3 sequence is CACLDSAGANVLTF. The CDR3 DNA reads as TGTGCCTGCCTCGACAGTGCTGGGGCCAACGTCCTGACTTTC. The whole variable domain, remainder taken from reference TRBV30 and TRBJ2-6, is SQTIHQWPATLVQPVGSPLSLECTVEGTSNPNLYWYRQAAGRGLQLLFYSVGIGQISSEVPQNLSASRPQDRQFILSSKKLLLSDSGFYLCACLDSAGANVLTFGAGSRLTVL.